This T cell receptor (beta chain) was observed in a study of CD8+ T cells in alopecia areata. Looking at the study overall: Grafts of skin from C3H/HeJ donors aged roughly 6-13 months with spontaneous alopecia went to female C3H/HeJ mice aged roughly 7-10 weeks.

The study, taken as a whole, reports: Sequencing of scalp tissue also captures the resident alphabeta T cells of normal skin. It was less clear whether patients shared TCRs than it was in mice, possibly because of HLA. It was lesional scalp, especially alopecia totalis/universalis, that showed higher clonality than normal scalp.

There are a few counts of this clone. Its cognate antigen is unknown. A clone one base away is much larger, so this may be a read error. The gene names here belong to mouse. The read gets to within 3 residues of the CDR3 end, and the germline J gene fills in the rest. The same CDR3 can be traced to other DNA sequences in this sample. Trimming took off 3 bases at V and 6 bases at J, with 7 bases between the two ends. This CDR3 has 13 residues. CDR1 NNHDY and CDR2 SYVADS come from the germline V gene. Investigators isolated RNA and reverse transcribed it into cDNA to act as the sequencing template. This table comes from immunoSEQ multiplex PCR, and its TCRdb copy is limited to in-frame clones, with some not included. This repertoire holds about 300,000 clones, and none appear only once. Pooled cells of cutaneous lymph node origin were sorted on CD4, CD8alpha, NKG2D, NKG2ACE and other markers.

V usage is TRBV13-3 and J usage is TRBJ1-6; a possible D gene is TRBD1 (6 bases). TRBJ1-6 qualifies as an ORF whose function is uncertain. Sequenced: CD4+ T cells sorted from a lymph node. The receptor was isolated from a C3H/HeJ mouse with alopecia areata. Mouse MHC haplotype: H2-k. This chain's CDR3 is CASSGTANSPLYF. The CDR3 DNA, read in part, is TGTGCCAGCAGTGGGACAGCTAATTCGCCC.